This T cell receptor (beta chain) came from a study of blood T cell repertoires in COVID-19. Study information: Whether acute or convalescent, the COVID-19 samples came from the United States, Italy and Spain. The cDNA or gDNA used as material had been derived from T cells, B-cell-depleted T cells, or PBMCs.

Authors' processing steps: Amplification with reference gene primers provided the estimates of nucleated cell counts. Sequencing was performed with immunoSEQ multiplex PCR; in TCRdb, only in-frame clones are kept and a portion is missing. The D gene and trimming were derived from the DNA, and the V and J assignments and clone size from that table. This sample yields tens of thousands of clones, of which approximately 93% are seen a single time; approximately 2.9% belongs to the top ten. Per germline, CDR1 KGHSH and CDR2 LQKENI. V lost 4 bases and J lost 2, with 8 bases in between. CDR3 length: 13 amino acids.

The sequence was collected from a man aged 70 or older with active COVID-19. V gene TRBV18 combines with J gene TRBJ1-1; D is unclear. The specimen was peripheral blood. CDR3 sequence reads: CASSLRDNTEAFF. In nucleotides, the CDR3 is TGTGCCAGCTCACTTCGGGATAACACTGAAGCTTTCTTT.